A selection of T cell receptor beta chains follows, all from one sample in a study of relationships among human T cell subsets. TCRdb ran MiXCR on the multiplex PCR reads and lists one entry per CDR3 protein. Seen here are 2,800 or so distinct CDR3 sequences, 82% observed once, and the top ten hold 17%. Sequencing was carried out using total T cells sorted from blood. All receptors come from a man in his forties or fifties in good health. Both conserved end residues are part of each CDR3.

j_gene,v_gene,CDR3aa
TRBJ2-3,TRBV20-1,CSASTRDYYTDTQYF
TRBJ2-7,TRBV6-6,CASTSGRPGISYEQYF
TRBJ2-7,TRBV4-2,CASSQGGPEQYF
TRBJ2-1,TRBV28,CASSSQSGEQFF
TRBJ2-3,TRBV11-3,CASSIIRGGTQYF
TRBJ2-3,TRBV11-3,CASSQEGDTQYF
TRBJ2-4,TRBV5-1,CASSLGARRGENIQYF
TRBJ2-1,TRBV11-3,CASSLDHSDSSKQFF
TRBJ2-3,TRBV7-9,CASSGGRFRDTQYF
TRBJ2-5,TRBV6-5,CASSYGSQETQYF
TRBJ2-7,TRBV27,CASSLRGVSYEQYF
TRBJ2-1,TRBV5-1,CASSSHGGSYNEQFF
TRBJ2-5,TRBV11-2,CASSPDGQETQYF
TRBJ1-1,TRBV10-3,CAISRPGGNTEAFF
TRBJ2-1,TRBV11-2,CASSWREGINEQFF
TRBJ1-5,TRBV27,CASSFSAGDQPQHF
TRBJ2-1,TRBV2,CASSYRAGSYNEQFF
TRBJ2-7,TRBV12-3/TRBV12-4,CASSLGTSGLYEQYF
TRBJ1-1,TRBV30,CAWSEGEGGGTEAFF
TRBJ1-5,TRBV28,CASQHRGNQPQHF
TRBJ2-3,TRBV11-3,CASSPAGIGGPTDTQYF
TRBJ2-5,TRBV10-3,CAISGAFQETQYF
TRBJ1-1,TRBV14,CASSQGPRAFF
TRBJ1-1,TRBV5-1,CASSLAGGGTEAFF
TRBJ2-7,TRBV28,CASSLLVQGGSYEQYF
TRBJ2-3,TRBV28,CASFRGLTDTQYF
TRBJ2-7,TRBV28,CASKGYRQPGFLYEQYF
TRBJ2-7,TRBV21-1,CASWGRGPSYEQYF
TRBJ2-1,TRBV25-1,CASRDRGSYNEQFF
TRBJ2-3,TRBV18,CASSPPGQGGLDTQYF
TRBJ2-7,TRBV12-3/TRBV12-4,CASSFGRVGYEQYF
TRBJ2-5,TRBV11-3,CASSLNMRETQYF
TRBJ2-1,TRBV28,CASRHGTSGSDEQFF
TRBJ2-1,TRBV11-2,CASSSYGASSYNEQFF
TRBJ2-1,TRBV20-1,CSARGDGEEFF
TRBJ2-7,TRBV28,CASSLQTGAAYEQYF
TRBJ2-1,TRBV20-1,CSRDSSSYNEQFF
TRBJ2-1,TRBV20-1,CSAWDRVHEQFF
TRBJ2-7,TRBV29-1,CSVLTGGNYEQYF
TRBJ2-7,TRBV20-1,CSARRNSYEQYF
TRBJ1-2,TRBV7-9,CASNSPGTGDGYTF
TRBJ2-7,TRBV28,CASSSPASGRKYEQYF
TRBJ2-1,TRBV11-2,CASSFQRGEYNEQFF